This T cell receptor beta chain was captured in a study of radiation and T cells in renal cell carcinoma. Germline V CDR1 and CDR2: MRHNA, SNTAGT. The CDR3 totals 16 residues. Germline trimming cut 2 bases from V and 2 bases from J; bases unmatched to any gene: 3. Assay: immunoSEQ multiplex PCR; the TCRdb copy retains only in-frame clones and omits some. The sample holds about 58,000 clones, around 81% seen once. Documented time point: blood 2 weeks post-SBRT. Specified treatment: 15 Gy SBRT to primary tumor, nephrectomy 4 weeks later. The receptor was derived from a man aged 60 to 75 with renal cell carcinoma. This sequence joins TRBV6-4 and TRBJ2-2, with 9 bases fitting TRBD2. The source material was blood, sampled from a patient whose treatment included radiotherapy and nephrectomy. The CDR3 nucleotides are TGTGCCAGCAGTGACCAGCTAGCGGGAAACACCGGGGAGCTGTTTTTT. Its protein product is CASSDQLAGNTGELFF.